One sample yielded the 6 T cell receptor beta chains listed below, sequenced in a study of T cell repertoires in aging, cancer and after chemotherapy (dated by TCRdb to the late 2010s). TCR beta rearrangements were amplified from genomic DNA extracted from peripheral blood rather than from sorted cells or RNA. The listed sequencing device is Illumina MiSeq. Using a mixed TRB-A/B primer pool, multiplex touch-down PCR amplified rearranged TRB sequences covering the V, D and J segments. The raw public data were reprocessed by TCRdb itself: fastp quality trimming at Q25, MiXCR clonotype calling, in-frame beta chains only. Each entry merges the rows of one CDR3 protein and shows their most common DNA and genes. Recorded for this sample are about 3,000 distinct CDR3 sequences; roughly 25% of them occurred a single time. The top ten clonotypes cover about a third of the sample. Sequenced sample: blood. These receptors came from a human donor with a solid tumor.

The rearrangement links TRBV20-1 to TRBJ2-3; 8 bases align to TRBD2. Germline-derived CDR1 and CDR2 are DFQATT and SNEGSKA (reference sequence). The junction had 5 bases not matched to a gene; V was cut back by 2 bases and J by 4 bases. There are 14 residues in the CDR3. The CDR3 DNA reads TGCAGTGCTAGATCCGGGAGGGCCCCAGATACGCAGTATTTT. Translating gives CSARSGRAPDTQYF.

The chain carries TRBV12-3 or TRBV12-4 and TRBJ2-4, with TRBD1 identical over 11 bases. Unmatched junction bases numbered 14, after V lost 6 bases and J lost 1 base. The CDR3 extends over 19 amino acids. For the CDR3, the DNA is TGTGCCAGCAGCCTGCGCTGGACAGGGGGCGGCGGGGCCAAAAACATTCAGTACTTC. It yields the protein CASSLRWTGGGGAKNIQYF.

Of note for this clonotype: At one end, the junction sequence differs from germline, possibly due to a read error. The rearrangement joins TRBV30 to TRBJ1-2, with D possibly matching TRBD1 (6 bases). CDR1 is GTSNPN, CDR2 SVGIG, per germline (reference sequence). The CDR3 consists of 16 residues. The CDR3, as DNA: TGTGCCTGGAAGGACAGACCCCTGGACCCTAACTATGTCTACACCTTC. Amino acids: CAWKDRPLDPNYVYTF.

This clonotype has just a few counts. The chain has TRBV27 and TRBJ2-1; a possible D gene is TRBD2 (7 bases). Trimming stripped 3 bases from V and 7 bases from J, with 19 bases between. The CDR3 is made up of 16 amino acids. The germline gives CDR1 MNHEY, CDR2 SMNVEV (reference sequence). The CDR3 DNA is TGTGCCAGCAGTTTCCAAGGAGGGGGGGCCGTGAATGAGCAGTTCTTC. The encoded protein is CASSFQGGGAVNEQFF.

This clonotype appeared a few times. The chain links TRBV13 to TRBJ1-5; D remains unclear. Germline values: CDR1 PRHDT, CDR2 FYEKMQ (reference sequence). Trimming pared 0 bases from V and 3 bases from J, leaving 9 bases between. The CDR3 has 15 amino acids. The CDR3 DNA reads TGTGCCAGCAGCTTAGGTCGGGTAGACAATCAGCCCCAGCATTTT. Residues: CASSLGRVDNQPQHF.

The CDR3 sequence: CASSLAGGAQETQYF. Here the CDR3 DNA reads TGTGCCAGCAGTTTGGCGGGAGGGGCACAAGAGACCCAGTACTTC. The J gene is TRBJ2-5, the V gene TRBV27, with 9 bases fitting TRBD2. J lost 2 bases, V lost 3 bases, and 4 bases had no gene match. Germline loops: CDR1 MNHEY, CDR2 SMNVEV (reference sequence). The CDR3 covers 15 residues.